The sequence of this TCR beta chain was determined in a study of T cell responses to AZD1222 COVID-19 vaccine. Here immunoSEQ multiplex PCR was the method, and the copy in TCRdb shows in-frame clones only, minus some. The sample carries 150,000 or so clones, 80% to 95% recorded once. For this clone: Its antigen remains unknown.

The V and J ends lost 0 bases and 4 bases respectively, with 16 bases between them. Germline CDR1 SGHRS, CDR2 YFSETQ. This CDR3 comprises 16 residues. Notes on the study in general: Donors were chiefly white British, with a greater number of females, and clonal diversity was perhaps underestimated. Just a handful of people given AZD1222 tested seropositive at baseline.

Sequences were derived from peripheral blood, sampled on day 0 of AZD1222 vaccination. This TCR derives from an adult in good health. The chain employs TRBV5-1 and TRBJ2-5, with a weak D call TRBD2 (6 bases). CDR3 nucleotides: TGCGCCAGCAGCTTGGCCGCAGGGCTCGGGGGAGAGACCCAGTACTTC. Its protein is CASSLAAGLGGETQYF.